The next 16 T cell receptor beta chains were all read from a single sample in a study of blood T cell repertoires in COVID-19. Data came from immunoSEQ multiplex PCR; TCRdb stores just in-frame clones and leaves some out. The sample holds some 360,000 clones, approximately 91% seen once. Sequencing used PBMCs or T cells enriched from blood (not recorded which). The source is a woman aged 25 to 39 who had been exposed to COVID-19.

The table lists this clone with many counts. The genes are TRBV28 and TRBJ2-2; D might be TRBD2 (6 bases). The CDR3 extends over 14 amino acids. CDR1 is MDHEN and CDR2 is SYDVKM in the germline V gene. V lost 7 bases, J lost 3 bases, and 12 bases lay in between. CDR3: CASKGSGDTGELFF. The CDR3 nucleotides read TGTGCCAGCAAGGGCTCGGGGGACACCGGGGAGCTGTTTTTT.

This chain uses TRBV11-3 with TRBJ1-6, with D maybe TRBD1 (5 bases). V lost 6 bases and J 5 bases, leaving 11 bases between the germline ends. This CDR3 is 14 amino acids long. Germline values: CDR1 SGHNT, CDR2 YENEEA. This chain's CDR3 is CASSPPGHNSPLHF. The CDR3 DNA sequence: TGTGCCAGCAGTCCTCCAGGGCATAATTCACCCCTCCACTTT. The complete variable domain, with remaining parts taken from reference TRBV11-3 and TRBJ1-6, reads EAGVVQSPRYKIIEKKQPVAFWCNPISGHNTLYWYLQNLGQGPELLIRYENEEAVDDSQLPKDRFSAERLKGVDSTLKIQPAELGDSAVYLCASSPPGHNSPLHFGNGTRLTVT.

The chain employs TRBV24-1 and TRBJ2-7; possible D gene TRBD2, 5 bases. V lost 3 bases, J lost 5 bases, and 13 bases lay in between. Germline V gives CDR1 KGHDR, CDR2 SFDVKD. The CDR3 loop spans 14 amino acids. CDR3 sequence (DNA): TGTGCCACCAGTGATCCCGGGAAGGTCGACGAGCAGTACTTC. Protein product: CATSDPGKVDEQYF.

This clone was observed a single time. The V call is TRBV13, the J call TRBJ2-7, with 13 bases lining up with TRBD2. The V segment lost 4 bases and the J segment 3 bases; nucleotides outside the gene matches: 21. The germline gives CDR1 PRHDT, CDR2 FYEKMQ (reference sequence). The CDR3 is 21 amino acids. This chain's CDR3 is CASSSSRPGTSGTSGDYEQYF. In DNA, the CDR3 is TGTGCCAGCAGCTCATCCCGGCCGGGGACTAGCGGGACCTCAGGGGACTACGAGCAGTACTTC.

The chain recombines TRBV5-1 with TRBJ2-1, with TRBD1 identical over 10 bases. The CDR3 is 16 residues long. Germline CDR1 and CDR2: SGHRS and YFSETQ. Trimming took 0 bases from V and 4 from J; bases not matched to a gene: 4. This CDR3 reads CASSLEWTGGYNEQFF. CDR3 DNA sequence: TGCGCCAGCAGCTTGGAGTGGACAGGGGGATACAATGAGCAGTTCTTC.

The V call is TRBV11-3, the J call TRBJ2-2; 12 bases fit TRBD2. V shed 2 bases, J shed 7 bases, and the junction held 5 bases outside the gene matches. The germline V gene has CDR1 SGHNT and CDR2 YENEEA. The CDR3 length is 16 residues. This CDR3 is CASSLRLAGEGGELFF. The CDR3 DNA follows: TGTGCCAGCAGCTTAAGACTAGCGGGAGAAGGCGGGGAGCTGTTTTTT.

The V and J genes are TRBV5-8 and TRBJ2-2, with D perhaps TRBD2 (6 bases). V lost 5 bases to trimming and J lost 3 bases, with 17 bases between them. The CDR3 covers 16 residues. Germline values: CDR1 SGHTS, CDR2 YDEGEE. Here the CDR3 reads CASRQGTGSDTGELFF. Written as DNA, the CDR3 is TGTGCCAGCAGGCAAGGGACCGGGAGCGACACCGGGGAGCTGTTTTTT.

J is TRBJ2-2 and V is TRBV10-3, with 7 bases fitting TRBD2. There are 13 residues in the CDR3. The germline V gene encodes CDR1 ENHRY and CDR2 SYGVKD. With V trimmed by 3 bases and J by 13 bases, 8 bases remained unmatched. The DNA for the CDR3 is TGTGCCATCAGTGATACGGGGGGAAAGGGGCTGTTTTTT. It codes for CAISDTGGKGLFF.

V and J are TRBV30 and TRBJ2-1; 7 bases fit TRBD1. Trimming at V came to 7 bases and at J to 1 base, leaving 7 bases not matched to a gene. Germline CDR1 is GTSNPN and CDR2 is SVGIG (reference sequence). The CDR3 consists of 14 residues. In DNA form, the CDR3 reads TGTGCCTACTTGGACAGGATATCCTACAATGAGCAGTTCTTC. Its protein product is CAYLDRISYNEQFF.

The chain carries TRBV7-8 and TRBJ2-3; unclear D gene. This CDR3 is built from 13 residues. Germline loops: CDR1 SGHVS, CDR2 FQNEAQ. Trimming removed 6 bases from V and 2 bases from J, with 9 bases in between. CDR3 nucleotides: TGTGCCAGCAGTTTTAGTCTCACAGATACGCAGTATTTT. Translation: CASSFSLTDTQYF.

This rearrangement joins TRBV11-2 to TRBJ2-1, with 7 bases identical to TRBD1. The CDR3 loop spans 15 amino acids. The germline CDR1 and CDR2 sequences are SGHAT and FQNNGV. V lost 5 bases and J lost 2; bases outside the gene matches: 6. As DNA, the CDR3 is TGTGCCAGCAGCCCAGACAGGGCGGCCTACAATGAGCAGTTCTTC. It yields the protein CASSPDRAAYNEQFF.

V is TRBV18 and J is TRBJ1-1, with 8 bases matching TRBD1. The CDR3 sequence is 15 residues long. Germline loops: CDR1 KGHSH, CDR2 LQKENI. Trimming removed 4 bases from V and 1 base from J; junction bases left unmatched: 5. The CDR3 DNA follows: TGTGCCAGCTCACTGGGACAGGACCCGAACACTGAAGCTTTCTTT. This sequence encodes CASSLGQDPNTEAFF.

The chain recombines TRBV28 with TRBJ1-3; tentatively, D is TRBD1 (6 bases). V gave up 6 bases and J gave up 4 bases, with 19 bases separating them. The germline CDR1 and CDR2 sequences are MDHEN and SYDVKM. This CDR3 has 16 residues. CDR3 sequence: CASRTTNRVEGNTIYF. CDR3 nucleotide sequence: TGTGCCAGCAGGACCACTAACAGGGTGGAGGGAAACACCATATATTTT.

This clone was observed a single time. Here the CDR3 DNA reads TGTGCCAGTAGTACAGGGGGCAGGACTGAAGCTTTCTTT. It codes for CASSTGGRTEAFF. This chain joins TRBV19 and TRBJ1-1; TRBD1 matches at 8 bases. The CDR3 consists of 13 residues. V gave up 4 bases and J gave up 5 bases; unmatched junction bases: 3. Per the germline V gene, CDR1 is LNHDA and CDR2 is SQIVND (reference sequence).

This chain links TRBV25-1 with TRBJ1-6; the match to TRBD1 covers 8 bases. From germline, CDR1 is MGHDK and CDR2 SYGVNS. The CDR3 sequence is 14 residues long. V trimming: 4 bases; J trimming: 5 bases; junction bases outside the gene matches: 1. CDR3 region: CASSGGQDNSPLHF. CDR3 DNA sequence: TGTGCCAGCAGTGGGGGACAGGATAATTCACCCCTCCACTTT.

This clone was seen more than once but under ten times. The V call is TRBV12-3 or TRBV12-4, the J call TRBJ1-4, with no clear D. Deletions cut 7 bases from V and 8 bases from J, with 14 bases between. The CDR3 length is 13 residues. CDR3 nucleotide sequence: TGTGCCAGCACCCAGGCACACACCGAAAAACTGTTTTTT. It specifies CASTQAHTEKLFF.